The next 26 T cell receptor beta chains were all read from a single sample in a study of beta chain features in type 1 diabetes (dated by TCRdb to 2016 to 2018). The full study reports these points: In all four CD4+ subsets, TCRB CDR3 length was moderately but significantly shorter in type 1 diabetes patients.

The antigens these receptors bind are not known. Library construction relied on the immunoSEQ multiplex PCR assay. The entire isolated RNA was reverse transcribed using the High Capacity cDNA Reverse Transcription Kit, and thus expressed TCRB transcripts were sequenced. In its TCRdb copy, this immuneACCESS table keeps in-frame sequences only and misses some clones. Where compared with another copy, unresolved V genes explain less than half of these, and the others have no known cause. For this sample the table gives over 300,000 clones, of which roughly 9% were detected only once. Jointly, the top ten make up 0.95% to 1.1% of the sample. What was sequenced was central memory CD4+ T cells from blood. These receptors came from a man aged 30-40 years with type 1 diabetes.

This clone occurred a few times. The chain uses TRBV10-3 and TRBJ2-7; D gene unclear. The CDR3 loop spans 12 amino acids. The V gene's germline CDR1 is ENHRY and CDR2 SYGVKD. V lost 3 bases and J lost 5, with 8 bases in between. DNA of the CDR3: TGTGCCATCAGTGACTCAGGTCACGAGCAGTACTTC. This encodes CAISDSGHEQYF.

In this sample, this clone turned up a few times. The V and J genes are TRBV27 and TRBJ1-6, with D hard to call. Trimming took 4 bases from V and 8 from J, leaving 15 bases between them. The length of the CDR3 is 15 residues. Germline V CDR1 and CDR2: MNHEY, SMNVEV (reference sequence). CDR3 loop: CASSSWTVSDSPLHF. The CDR3 nucleotides read TGTGCCAGCAGTTCGTGGACCGTGAGCGATTCACCCCTCCACTTT.

The sample holds a few counts of this clone. The chain uses TRBV18 and TRBJ1-1; D is unclear. Trimming shortened V by 6 bases and J by 5 bases, and 10 bases separated the two germline ends. CDR3 length equals 12 residues. Germline-derived CDR1 and CDR2 are KGHSH and LQKENI. The CDR3 nucleotides read TGTGCCAGCTCCTCTGGCCAAACTGAAGCTTTCTTT. Translated, it gives CASSSGQTEAFF.

The table lists this clone with a few counts. The chain combines TRBV2 with TRBJ1-6; TRBD1 matches at 9 bases. V was clipped by 6 bases and J by 7 bases; unmatched bases: 7. The CDR3 runs to 15 residues. Germline V gives CDR1 SNHLY, CDR2 FYNNEI. The CDR3, as DNA: TGTGCCAGCAGGACCTCGGGACAGGGCAATTCACCCCTCCACTTT. Translating it yields CASRTSGQGNSPLHF.

This clone was seen more than once but under ten times. The genes are TRBV30 and TRBJ2-7; 11 bases are shared with TRBD1. From germline, CDR1 is GTSNPN and CDR2 SVGIG (reference sequence). This CDR3 has 14 amino acids. V gave up 3 bases and J gave up 2 bases; unmatched junction bases: 3. The CDR3 DNA sequence: TGTGCCTGGAGGGCGGGACAGGGGGCCTACGAGCAGTACTTC. Its protein product is CAWRAGQGAYEQYF.

This clone appeared a few times. This sequence joins TRBV6-1 and TRBJ2-3; 11 bases fit TRBD1. The CDR3 has 12 amino acids. In germline, CDR1 is MNHNS, CDR2 SASEGT. Trimming cost V 8 bases and J 6 bases; bases outside gene matches: 1. The CDR3 protein is CASRDRGDTQYF. The CDR3 DNA reads TGTGCCAGCCGGGACAGGGGGGATACGCAGTATTTT.

The sample holds a few counts of this clone. The chain is built from TRBV9 and TRBJ2-3; 8 bases align to TRBD1. The CDR3 totals 14 residues. J gave up 3 bases and V 4 bases, and 4 bases lay outside the gene matches. The germline V gene has CDR1 SGDLS and CDR2 YYNGEE. The CDR3 bases are TGTGCCAGCAGCCCGACAGGGGATACAGATACGCAGTATTTT. Translated, it gives CASSPTGDTDTQYF.

The chain is built from TRBV9 and TRBJ2-2, with TRBD2 matching over 13 bases. Germline assignment: CDR1 SGDLS and CDR2 YYNGEE. The CDR3 covers 16 residues. The ends lost 4 bases at V and 3 bases at J; junction bases unmatched: 3. The CDR3 DNA reads as TGTGCCAGCAGCCTACTAGCGGGGGGGCACACCGGGGAGCTGTTTTTT. Its translation is CASSLLAGGHTGELFF. The full variable domain, in which reference TRBV9 and TRBJ2-2 provide the parts outside the CDR3, is DSGVTQTPKHLITATGQRVTLRCSPRSGDLSVYWYQQSLDQGLQFLIQYYNGEERAKGNILERFSAQQFPDLHSELNLSSLELGDSALYFCASSLLAGGHTGELFFGEGSRLTVL.

This clone was observed a few times. The chain recombines TRBV18 with TRBJ2-7; the D call may be TRBD1 or TRBD2 (5 bases each). V dropped 3 bases and J dropped 6 bases, with 9 bases sitting between them. The CDR3 sequence is 12 residues long. Germline CDR1 and CDR2: KGHSH and LQKENI. DNA for the CDR3: TGTGCCAGCTCACCGGGGGTAGCCGAGCAGTACTTC. This gives the protein CASSPGVAEQYF.

This clone was counted only a few times. V is TRBV13 and J is TRBJ1-1; D is possibly TRBD1 (6 bases). This CDR3 contains 16 residues. V gave up 1 base and J gave up 5 bases, with 17 bases separating them. CDR1 is PRHDT, CDR2 FYEKMQ, per germline (reference sequence). The CDR3 protein is CASSLDPEGGWTEAFF. The CDR3 DNA reads TGTGCCAGCAGCTTAGACCCCGAGGGGGGATGGACTGAAGCTTTCTTT.

This clone appeared a few times. The chain combines TRBV19 with TRBJ1-2; D uncertain. V was cut by 5 bases and J by 2 bases, with 9 bases left in between. Germline lookup yields CDR1 LNHDA and CDR2 SQIVND (reference sequence). The CDR3 runs 13 residues. The CDR3 loop reads CASSEGGNYGYTF. For the CDR3, the DNA is TGTGCCAGTAGTGAAGGAGGGAACTATGGCTACACCTTC. The full variable domain, in which reference TRBV19 and TRBJ1-2 provide the parts outside the CDR3, is DGGITQSPKYLFRKEGQNVTLSCEQNLNHDAMYWYRQDPGQGLRLIYYSQIVNDFQKGDIAEGYSVSREKKESFPLTVTSAQKNPTAFYLCASSEGGNYGYTFGSGTRLTVV.

At least ten counts were recorded for this clone. V gene TRBV21-1 combines with J gene TRBJ1-1; the DNA was not used to check the table's D call, TRBD1. TRBV21-1 is termed a pseudogene. This CDR3 has 18 residues. CDR3 region: CASSKGDPGQRWNTEAFF. CDR3 nucleotide sequence: TGTGCCAGCAGCAAAGGAGATCCGGGACAGCGATGGAACACTGAAGCTTTCTTT.

The DNA of the CDR3 is TGCGCCAGCAGCTTGGTTTTGACTAGCGACGAGCAGTACTTC. Translating gives CASSLVLTSDEQYF. The chain recombines TRBV5-1 with TRBJ2-5; 8 bases align to TRBD2. Near its end, the DNA agrees better with TRBJ2-7, so the J call may be wrong. The CDR3 sequence is 14 residues long. The V gene's germline CDR1 is SGHRS and CDR2 YFSETQ.

This clone showed up just a few times. Within the sample, other DNA sequences also encode this same CDR3. V gene TRBV7-2 combines with J gene TRBJ1-2; no firm D call. The CDR3 extends over 14 amino acids. V was clipped by 0 bases and J by 2 bases, with 7 bases between them. Germline loops: CDR1 SGHTA, CDR2 FQGNSA. This CDR3 is CASSLAPGNYGYTF. CDR3 DNA: TGTGCCAGCAGCTTAGCCCCAGGCAACTATGGCTACACCTTC.

The rearrangement links TRBV4-3 to TRBJ2-3, with TRBD2 as a possible D gene (6 bases). Trimming stripped 2 bases from V and 6 bases from J, with 21 bases between. CDR3 length: 17 residues. CDR1 is LGHNA, CDR2 YSLEER, per germline. The CDR3 DNA sequence: TGCGCCAGCAGCCAAAACCCCGCGGGCGGCGGGGTCGATACGCAGTATTTT. Protein sequence: CASSQNPAGGGVDTQYF.

This clone was observed a handful of times. The chain combines TRBV19 with TRBJ2-7; 14 bases agree with TRBD2. V gave up 6 bases and J gave up 0 bases; unmatched junction bases: 7. CDR1 and CDR2 from the germline V gene are LNHDA and SQIVND (reference sequence). The CDR3 is 17 amino acids. The CDR3 DNA sequence: TGTGCCAGTAGCGACTCGGGACTAGCGGGGGACTCCTACGAGCAGTACTTC. Protein sequence: CASSDSGLAGDSYEQYF.

This clone has only a few counts. V and J are TRBV19 and TRBJ2-7; a weak D match, TRBD1 (6 bases). The CDR3 covers 15 residues. V was pared by 4 bases and J by 0 bases, with 13 bases between. CDR1 is LNHDA, CDR2 SQIVND, per germline (reference sequence). The chain's CDR3 is CASSKDSYSSYEQYF. CDR3 DNA: TGTGCCAGTAGTAAGGACAGTTACAGCTCCTACGAGCAGTACTTC.

The chain is built from TRBV11-2 and TRBJ2-3; tentatively, D is TRBD1 (5 bases). The CDR3 consists of 11 residues. Trimming took off 8 bases at V and 2 bases at J, with 5 bases between the two ends. Germline V CDR1 and CDR2: SGHAT, FQNNGV. CDR3 sequence reads: CASGHTDTQYF. CDR3 DNA: TGTGCCAGCGGACACACAGATACGCAGTATTTT.

The J gene is TRBJ2-1, the V gene TRBV5-6; TRBD1 aligns across 10 bases. From germline, CDR1 is SGHDT and CDR2 YYEEEE. V shed 3 bases and J 10 bases; nucleotides not matched to a gene: 4. This CDR3 spans 13 amino acids. DNA of the CDR3: TGTGCCAGCAGCTGGGACAGGGGAGGCGAGCAGTTCTTC. Translated: CASSWDRGGEQFF.

In its sample, this clone was seen a few times. The J gene is TRBJ2-2, the V gene TRBV9, with D possibly matching TRBD2 (6 bases). Trimming pared 3 bases from V and 0 bases from J, leaving 9 bases between. CDR3 size: 15 residues. Germline V gene lookup returns CDR1 SGDLS and CDR2 YYNGEE. The CDR3 nucleotides read TGTGCCAGCAGCGCGCGGGGAGCGAACACCGGGGAGCTGTTTTTT. Translating it yields CASSARGANTGELFF.

The rearrangement links TRBV28 to TRBJ2-3; D is ambiguous. V shed 6 bases and J shed 1 base, with 14 bases lying between them. This CDR3 comprises 15 residues. CDR1 and CDR2 from the germline V gene are MDHEN and SYDVKM. In DNA, the CDR3 is TGTGCCAGCAGCCTAGTGGTATGGGGCACAGATACGCAGTATTTT. Translation gives CASSLVVWGTDTQYF.

This clone appeared a few times. This chain connects TRBV2 to TRBJ2-7, with D maybe TRBD2 (6 bases). With 6 bases removed from V and 2 bases from J, the gap between germline ends came to 14 bases. The CDR3 has 14 residues. CDR1 and CDR2 (germline): SNHLY, FYNNEI. Here the CDR3 reads CASSSSGQAYEQYF. The DNA of the CDR3 is TGTGCCAGCAGCTCGAGCGGGCAAGCCTACGAGCAGTACTTC. The full variable domain, rest sourced from reference TRBV2 and TRBJ2-7, is EPEVTQTPSHQVTQMGQEVILRCVPISNHLYFYWYRQILGQKVEFLVSFYNNEISEKSEIFDDQFSVERPDGSNFTLKIRSTKLEDSAMYFCASSSSGQAYEQYFGPGTRLTVT.

In its sample, this clone was seen many times. V and J are TRBV7-2 and TRBJ2-1, with a tentative D call TRBD1 (5 bases). Germline lookup yields CDR1 SGHTA and CDR2 FQGNSA. Between the trimmed V and J ends, which lost 2 bases and 9 bases, there was a span of 14 bases. CDR3 length: 14 amino acids. The CDR3 DNA reads TGTGCCAGCAGCTTATTAGAAGGGGTCGGTGAGCAGTTCTTC. Its protein product is CASSLLEGVGEQFF.

This clone was detected a few times. This rearrangement joins TRBV6-1 to TRBJ1-1; TRBD1 is a possible D gene (5 bases). V lost 0 bases and J 4 bases, leaving 12 bases between the germline ends. Germline CDR1 reads MNHNS; CDR2 reads SASEGT. The CDR3 runs to 15 residues. The CDR3 spells CASSEAGPSGTEAFF. For the CDR3, the DNA is TGTGCCAGCAGTGAAGCGGGGCCTAGCGGCACTGAAGCTTTCTTT.

The genes are TRBV28 and TRBJ2-3; D is unclear. The CDR3 length is 11 residues. CDR1 and CDR2 from the germline V gene are MDHEN and SYDVKM. Deletions cut 5 bases from V and 6 bases from J, with 6 bases between. The CDR3 here is CASSTADTQYF. CDR3 sequence (DNA): TGTGCCAGCAGTACGGCGGATACGCAGTATTTT.

The gene calls are TRBV7-9 and TRBJ1-1, with 9 positions matching TRBD1. The V segment lost 4 bases and the J segment 8 bases; nucleotides outside the gene matches: 8. Germline V CDR1 and CDR2: SEHNR, FQNEAQ (reference sequence). The CDR3 is 14 amino acids. The CDR3 region has the DNA TGTGCCAGCAGCTCAGCGGACAGGGGACCCGAAGCTTTCTTT. Its protein is CASSSADRGPEAFF.